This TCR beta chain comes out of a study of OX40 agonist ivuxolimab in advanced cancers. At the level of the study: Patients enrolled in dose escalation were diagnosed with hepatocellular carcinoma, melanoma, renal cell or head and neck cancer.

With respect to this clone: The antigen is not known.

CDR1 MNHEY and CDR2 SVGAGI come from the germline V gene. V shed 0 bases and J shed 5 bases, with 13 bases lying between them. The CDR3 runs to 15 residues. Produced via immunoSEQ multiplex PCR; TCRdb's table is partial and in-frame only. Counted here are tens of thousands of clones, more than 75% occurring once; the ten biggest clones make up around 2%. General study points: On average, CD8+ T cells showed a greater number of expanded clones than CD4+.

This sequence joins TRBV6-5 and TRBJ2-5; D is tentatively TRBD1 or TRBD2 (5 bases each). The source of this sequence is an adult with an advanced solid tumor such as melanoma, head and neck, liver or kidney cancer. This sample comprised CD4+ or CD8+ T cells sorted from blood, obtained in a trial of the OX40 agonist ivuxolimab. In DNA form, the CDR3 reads TGTGCCAGCAGTTACTCCAGGGCTAGCTGGGAGACCCAGTACTTC. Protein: CASSYSRASWETQYF.